This paragraph covers one TCR beta chain sequence. Germline and junction disagree at one end, which may indicate a read error. Germline V gene lookup returns CDR1 MNHNY and CDR2 SVGAGI (reference sequence). The CDR3 sequence is 16 residues long. These data come from a study of lung T cells in sarcoidosis with Löfgren's syndrome. TCRdb passed the reads through MiXCR, listing each CDR3 protein once. This table has some 19,000 distinct CDR3 sequences, under 25% appearing once. The rearrangement links TRBV6-6 to TRBJ2-6; TRBD1 or TRBD2 may be the D gene (5 bases each). Sequencing was carried out using CD4+ T cells from bronchoalveolar lavage. This clonotype was obtained from a human donor with sarcoidosis (Löfgren's syndrome or another form), or a control subject (not recorded which). The CDR3 bases are TGTGGCAGCATTCGAGCCGAGGGGCTTGGGGCCAGCGTCCTGACTTTC. This gives the protein CGSIRAEGLGASVLTF.